What follows is one T cell receptor beta chain and its context. No antigen is known for it. The repertoire was sequenced with immunoSEQ multiplex PCR; TCRdb's copy has only in-frame clones and lacks some. The table includes fewer than 120,000 clones, 92% detected once. This sample is drawn from a study of T cell responses to AZD1222 COVID-19 vaccine. Whole-study context: Second-dose schedules of about 4 or about 12 weeks were combined. Points from the study as a whole: The span of vaccine-associated CD4 TCRs extended across spike, with dominance at 160-218 and 743-854. Once two AZD1222 doses were given, Spike-specific TCR breadth and depth went up. The donor cohort was predominantly white British with a female majority, and clonal diversity may have been underestimated.

CDR3 length equals 20 residues. V lost 2 bases, J lost 1 base, and 21 bases lay in between. Germline CDR1 LGHNA, CDR2 YNFKEQ. This receptor was taken from an adult in good health. This chain links TRBV4-2 with TRBJ2-6; TRBD1 is a possible D gene (6 bases). Source: peripheral blood, taken on day 0 of AZD1222 vaccination. CDR3 loop: CASSQTAPGQGTSGANVLTF. The DNA for the CDR3 is TGTGCCAGCAGCCAAACCGCCCCGGGACAAGGAACATCTGGGGCCAACGTCCTGACTTTC.